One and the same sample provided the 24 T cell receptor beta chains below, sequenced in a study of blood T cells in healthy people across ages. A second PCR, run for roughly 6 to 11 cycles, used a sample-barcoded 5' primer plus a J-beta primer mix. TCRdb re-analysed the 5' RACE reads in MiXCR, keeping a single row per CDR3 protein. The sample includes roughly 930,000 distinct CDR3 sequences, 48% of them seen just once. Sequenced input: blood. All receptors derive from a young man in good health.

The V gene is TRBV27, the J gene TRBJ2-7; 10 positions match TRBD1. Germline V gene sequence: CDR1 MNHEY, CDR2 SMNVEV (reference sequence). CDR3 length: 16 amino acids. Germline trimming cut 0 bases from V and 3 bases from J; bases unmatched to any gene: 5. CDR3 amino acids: CASSLSGTGAFYEQYF. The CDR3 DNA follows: TGTGCCAGCAGTTTATCGGGGACAGGGGCTTTCTACGAGCAGTACTTC.

CDR3 sequence (DNA): TGCAGTGCTGACCAGACTAGCCGTCTCACAGATACGCAGTATTTT. It codes for CSADQTSRLTDTQYF. J is TRBJ2-3 and V is TRBV20-1, with 7 bases matching TRBD2. After removal of 5 bases from V and 2 bases from J, the junction contained 10 bases not matched to a gene. The germline V gene encodes CDR1 DFQATT and CDR2 SNEGSKA (reference sequence). CDR3 length: 15 amino acids.

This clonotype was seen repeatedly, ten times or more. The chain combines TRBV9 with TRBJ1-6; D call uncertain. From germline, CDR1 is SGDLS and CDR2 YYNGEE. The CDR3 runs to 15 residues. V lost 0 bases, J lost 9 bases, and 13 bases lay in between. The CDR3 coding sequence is TGTGCCAGCAGCGTAGAAAGGGCGTCGGGTTCACCCCTCCACTTT. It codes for CASSVERASGSPLHF.

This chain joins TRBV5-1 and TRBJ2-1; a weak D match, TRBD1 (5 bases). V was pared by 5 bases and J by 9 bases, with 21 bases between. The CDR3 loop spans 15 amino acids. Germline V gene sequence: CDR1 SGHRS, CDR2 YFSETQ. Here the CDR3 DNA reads TGCGCCAGCAGGCTCTCGCAGGGTCGTGTTATTGAGCAGTTCTTC. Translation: CASRLSQGRVIEQFF.

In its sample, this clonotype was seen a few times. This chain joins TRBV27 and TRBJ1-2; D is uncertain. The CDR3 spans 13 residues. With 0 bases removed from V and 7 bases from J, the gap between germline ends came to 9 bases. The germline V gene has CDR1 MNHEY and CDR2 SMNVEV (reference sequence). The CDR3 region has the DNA TGTGCCAGCAGTTTATCCGTAGATTCTGGCTACACCTTC. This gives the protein CASSLSVDSGYTF.

CDR3 sequence (DNA): TGCAGCGTTGAGGGCATAGGGGGCTACAATGAGCAGTACTTC. Protein: CSVEGIGGYNEQYF. The rearrangement joins TRBV29-1 to TRBJ2-1, with 7 nucleotides matching TRBD1. The J call may be incorrect, as the DNA end agrees better with TRBJ2-7. Germline CDR1 is SQVTM and CDR2 is ANQGSEA. There are 14 residues in the CDR3.

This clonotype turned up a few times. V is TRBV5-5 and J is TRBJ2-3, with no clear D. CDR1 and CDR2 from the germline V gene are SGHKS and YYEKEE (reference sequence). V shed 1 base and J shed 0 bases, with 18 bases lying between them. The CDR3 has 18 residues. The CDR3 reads CASSLQSLPGASTDTQYF. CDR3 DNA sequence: TGTGCCAGCAGCTTGCAAAGCCTCCCGGGTGCTAGCACAGATACGCAGTATTTT.

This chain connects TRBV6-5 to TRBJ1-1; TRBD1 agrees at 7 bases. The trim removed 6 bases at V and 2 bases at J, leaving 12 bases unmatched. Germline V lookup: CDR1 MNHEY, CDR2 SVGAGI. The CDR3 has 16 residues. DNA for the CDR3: TGTGCCAGCAGATCGGGACAGCTAGGGGGAAACACTGAAGCTTTCTTT. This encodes CASRSGQLGGNTEAFF.

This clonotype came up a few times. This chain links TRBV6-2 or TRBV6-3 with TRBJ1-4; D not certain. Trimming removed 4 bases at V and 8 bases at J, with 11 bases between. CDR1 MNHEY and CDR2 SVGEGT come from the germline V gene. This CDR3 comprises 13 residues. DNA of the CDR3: TGTGCCAGCAGTTCAGGAGGTGGAGAAAAACTGTTTTTT. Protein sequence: CASSSGGGEKLFF.

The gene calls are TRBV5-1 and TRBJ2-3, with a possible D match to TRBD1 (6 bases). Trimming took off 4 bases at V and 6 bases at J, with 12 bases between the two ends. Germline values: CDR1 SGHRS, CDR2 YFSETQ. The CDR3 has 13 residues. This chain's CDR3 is CASSGTGMDTQYF. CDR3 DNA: TGCGCCAGCAGCGGAACAGGGATGGATACGCAGTATTTT.

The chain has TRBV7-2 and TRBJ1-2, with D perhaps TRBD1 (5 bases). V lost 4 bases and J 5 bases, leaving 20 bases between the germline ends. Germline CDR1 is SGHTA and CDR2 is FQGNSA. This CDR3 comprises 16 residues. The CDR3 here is CASSWGGGNLGYGYTF. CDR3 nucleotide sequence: TGTGCCAGCAGCTGGGGGGGGGGGAACCTGGGGTATGGCTACACCTTC.

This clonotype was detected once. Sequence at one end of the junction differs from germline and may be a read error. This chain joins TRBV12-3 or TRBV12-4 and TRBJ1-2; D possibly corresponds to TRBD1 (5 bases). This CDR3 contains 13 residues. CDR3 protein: CTSSLGGDCGYTF. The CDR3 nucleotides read TGTACCAGCAGTTTGGGGGGAGACTGTGGCTACACCTTC.

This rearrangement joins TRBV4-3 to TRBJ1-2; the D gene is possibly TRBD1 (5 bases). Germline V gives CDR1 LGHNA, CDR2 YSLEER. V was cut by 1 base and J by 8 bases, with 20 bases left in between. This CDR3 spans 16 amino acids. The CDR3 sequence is CASSQVAWGSLNGYTF. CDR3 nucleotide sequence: TGCGCCAGCAGCCAAGTTGCATGGGGGAGCCTTAACGGCTACACCTTC.

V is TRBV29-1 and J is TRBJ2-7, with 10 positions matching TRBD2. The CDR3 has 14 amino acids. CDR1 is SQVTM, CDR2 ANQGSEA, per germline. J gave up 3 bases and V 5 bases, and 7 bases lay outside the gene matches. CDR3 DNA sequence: TGCAGCGTTTCAAAGCGGGGGGGCGGCTACGAGCAGTACTTC. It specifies CSVSKRGGGYEQYF.

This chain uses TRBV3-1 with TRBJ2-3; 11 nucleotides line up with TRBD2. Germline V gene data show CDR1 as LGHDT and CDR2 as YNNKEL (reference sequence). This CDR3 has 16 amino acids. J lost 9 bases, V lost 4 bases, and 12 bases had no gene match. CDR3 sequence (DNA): TGTGCCAGCAGCCGGCTGACTAGCGGGAAGGGAGAGACGCAGTATTTT. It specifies CASSRLTSGKGETQYF.

CDR3 DNA: TGTGCCAGCAGTTATGGGTCCTATAGCAATCAGCCCCAGCATTTT. Amino acids: CASSYGSYSNQPQHF. V is TRBV6-2 or TRBV6-3 and J is TRBJ1-5; D is unresolved. V was pared by 3 bases and J by 0 bases, with 9 bases between. Per the germline V gene, CDR1 is MNHEY and CDR2 is SVGEGT. The CDR3 runs 15 residues.

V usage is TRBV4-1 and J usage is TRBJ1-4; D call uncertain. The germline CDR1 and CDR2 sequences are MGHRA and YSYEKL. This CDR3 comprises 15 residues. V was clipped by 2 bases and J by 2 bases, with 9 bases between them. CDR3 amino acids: CASSQSWSTNEKLFF. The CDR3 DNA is TGCGCCAGCAGCCAATCATGGTCTACTAATGAAAAACTGTTTTTT.

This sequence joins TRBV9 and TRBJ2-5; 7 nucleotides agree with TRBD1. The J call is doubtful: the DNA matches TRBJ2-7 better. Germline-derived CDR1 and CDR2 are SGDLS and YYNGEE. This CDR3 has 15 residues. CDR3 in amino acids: CASSVAGQALYEQYF. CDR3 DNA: TGTGCCAGCAGCGTAGCTGGACAGGCCCTTTACGAGCAGTACTTC.

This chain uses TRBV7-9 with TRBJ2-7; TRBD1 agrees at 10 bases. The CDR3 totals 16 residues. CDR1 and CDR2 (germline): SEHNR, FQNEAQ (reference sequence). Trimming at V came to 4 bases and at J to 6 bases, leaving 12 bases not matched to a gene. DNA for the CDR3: TGTGCCAGCAGCTGGCCTCCCGGGACAGGGGAGGTCGAGCAGTACTTC. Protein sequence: CASSWPPGTGEVEQYF.

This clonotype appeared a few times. CDR3 coding DNA: TGCGCCAGCAGCCAAGAACACGGACGGACAGACATTCAGTACTTC. It codes for CASSQEHGRTDIQYF. The genes are TRBV4-3 and TRBJ2-4, with a possible D match to TRBD1 (6 bases). Trimming removed 0 bases at V and 8 bases at J, with 14 bases between. This CDR3 spans 15 amino acids. The germline gives CDR1 LGHNA, CDR2 YSLEER.

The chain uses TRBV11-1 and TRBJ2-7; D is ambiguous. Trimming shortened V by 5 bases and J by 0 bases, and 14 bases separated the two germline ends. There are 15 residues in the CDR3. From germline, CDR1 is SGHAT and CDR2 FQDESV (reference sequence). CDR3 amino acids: CASSLSTDISYEQYF. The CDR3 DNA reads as TGTGCCAGCAGCCTCTCGACTGATATCTCCTACGAGCAGTACTTC.

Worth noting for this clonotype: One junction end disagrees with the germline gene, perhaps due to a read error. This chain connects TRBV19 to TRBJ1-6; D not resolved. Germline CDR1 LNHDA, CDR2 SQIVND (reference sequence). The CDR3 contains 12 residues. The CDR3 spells CAAAGKLSPLHF. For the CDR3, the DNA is TGCGCCGCGGCGGGGAAGTTGTCACCCCTCCACTTT.

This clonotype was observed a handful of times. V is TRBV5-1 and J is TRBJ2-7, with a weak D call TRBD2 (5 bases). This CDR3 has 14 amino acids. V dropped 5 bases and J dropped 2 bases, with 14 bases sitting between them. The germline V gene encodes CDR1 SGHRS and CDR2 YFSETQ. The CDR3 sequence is CASSNPEGTYEQYF. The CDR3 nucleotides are TGCGCCAGCAGTAATCCCGAGGGCACCTACGAGCAGTACTTC.

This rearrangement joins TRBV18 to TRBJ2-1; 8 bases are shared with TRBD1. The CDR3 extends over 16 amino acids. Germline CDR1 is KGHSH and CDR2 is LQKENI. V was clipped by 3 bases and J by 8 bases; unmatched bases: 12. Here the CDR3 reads CASSPGVLQGGDEQFF. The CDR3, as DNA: TGTGCCAGCTCACCGGGGGTCCTACAGGGGGGTGATGAGCAGTTCTTC.